This TCR beta chain was found in a study of shared clonotypes between healthy human individuals. Study-wide context: For every donor, three CD4 naive, three CD4 memory, two CD8 naive and one CD8 memory plates were used. The study, taken as a whole, reports: Sampling used blood alone; tissue repertoires probably differ.

On this clone itself: What it binds is not known.

CDR3 size: 15 residues. With V trimmed by 7 bases and J by 4 bases, 8 bases remained unmatched. The germline V gene encodes CDR1 SNHLY and CDR2 FYNNEI. Terminally differentiated effector memory CD45RA+ cells were excluded from the naive CD8 cells, which were CD45RO-negative and positively selected for CCR7. The donors, healthy adults who were HIV-negative, had experienced no recent acute infections or vaccinations. Donors, without exception, were Caucasian adults residing in Nashville, Tennessee. Clones were sequenced by immunoSEQ multiplex PCR, and TCRdb holds only the in-frame ones, with some missing. This table has around 700,000 clones, 92% appearing once.

Input material: naive CD8+ T cells sorted from blood. J is TRBJ2-3 and V is TRBV2, with 10 nucleotides matching TRBD2. The TCR originated in a man aged 30-40 years in good health. CDR3: CASIKREGLPDTQYF. CDR3 nucleotides: TGTGCCAGCATAAAGCGGGAGGGCCTCCCAGATACGCAGTATTTT. The entire variable domain, with the rest obtained from reference TRBV2 and TRBJ2-3, is as follows: EPEVTQTPSHQVTQMGQEVILRCVPISNHLYFYWYRQILGQKVEFLVSFYNNEISEKSEIFDDQFSVERPDGSNFTLKIRSTKLEDSAMYFCASIKREGLPDTQYFGPGTRLTVL.